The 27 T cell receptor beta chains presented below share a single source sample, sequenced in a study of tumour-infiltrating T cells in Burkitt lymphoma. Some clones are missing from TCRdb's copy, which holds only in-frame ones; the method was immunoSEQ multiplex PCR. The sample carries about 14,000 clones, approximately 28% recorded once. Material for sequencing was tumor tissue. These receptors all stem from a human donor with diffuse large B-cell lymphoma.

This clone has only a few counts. CDR3 bases: TGCAGCGTTCTGGGACCTAGCACAGATACGCAGTATTTT. This sequence encodes CSVLGPSTDTQYF. This rearrangement joins TRBV29-1 to TRBJ2-3; D could derive from TRBD1 or TRBD2 (5 bases each). This CDR3 spans 13 amino acids. Germline loops: CDR1 SQVTM, CDR2 ANQGSEA. Between the trimmed V and J ends, which lost 5 bases and 0 bases, there was a span of 9 bases.

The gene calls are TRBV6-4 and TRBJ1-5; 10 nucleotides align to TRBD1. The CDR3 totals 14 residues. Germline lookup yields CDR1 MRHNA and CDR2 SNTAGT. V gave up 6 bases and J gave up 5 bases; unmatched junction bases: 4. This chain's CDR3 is CASSPGTGDQPQHF. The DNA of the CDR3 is TGTGCCAGCAGCCCCGGGACAGGGGATCAGCCCCAGCATTTT.

CDR3 protein: CASSGRVAEAFF. For the CDR3, the DNA is TGTGCCAGCAGCGGGAGGGTGGCTGAAGCTTTCTTT. The rearrangement links TRBV13 to TRBJ1-1; D not resolved. V was pared by 5 bases and J by 6 bases, with 10 bases between. The CDR3 contains 12 residues. Germline CDR1 PRHDT, CDR2 FYEKMQ (reference sequence).

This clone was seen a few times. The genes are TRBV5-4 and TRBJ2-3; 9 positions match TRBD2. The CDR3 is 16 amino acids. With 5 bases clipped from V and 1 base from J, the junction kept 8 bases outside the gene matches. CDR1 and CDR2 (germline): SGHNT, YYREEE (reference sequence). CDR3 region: CASSQKRTSGTDTQYF. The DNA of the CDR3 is TGTGCCAGCAGTCAAAAACGGACTAGCGGCACAGATACGCAGTATTTT.

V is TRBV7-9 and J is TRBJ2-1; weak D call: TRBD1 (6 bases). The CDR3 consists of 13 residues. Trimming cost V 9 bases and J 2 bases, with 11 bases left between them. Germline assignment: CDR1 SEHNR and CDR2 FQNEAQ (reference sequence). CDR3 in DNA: TGTGCCAGTCTCACAGGGCCCTACAATGAGCAGTTCTTC. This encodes CASLTGPYNEQFF.

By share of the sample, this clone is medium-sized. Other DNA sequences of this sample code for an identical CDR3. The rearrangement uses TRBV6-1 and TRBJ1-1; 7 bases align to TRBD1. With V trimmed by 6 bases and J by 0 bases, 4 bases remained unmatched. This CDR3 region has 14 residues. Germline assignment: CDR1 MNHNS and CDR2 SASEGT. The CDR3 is CASRPTGMNTEAFF. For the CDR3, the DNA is TGTGCCAGCAGGCCGACAGGGATGAACACTGAAGCTTTCTTT.

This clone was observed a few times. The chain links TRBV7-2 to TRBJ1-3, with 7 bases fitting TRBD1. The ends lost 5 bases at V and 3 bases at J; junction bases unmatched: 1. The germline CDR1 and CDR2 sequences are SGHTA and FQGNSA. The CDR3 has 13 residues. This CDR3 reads CASSGDSGNTIYF. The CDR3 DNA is TGTGCCAGCAGCGGGGACAGTGGAAACACCATATATTTT.

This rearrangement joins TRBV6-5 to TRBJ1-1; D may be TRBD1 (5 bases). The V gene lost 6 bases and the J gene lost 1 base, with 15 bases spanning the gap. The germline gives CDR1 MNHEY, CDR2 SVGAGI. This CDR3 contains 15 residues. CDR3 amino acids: CASSLSGAGNTEAFF. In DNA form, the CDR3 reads TGTGCCAGCAGCCTTTCCGGGGCTGGGAACACTGAAGCTTTCTTT.

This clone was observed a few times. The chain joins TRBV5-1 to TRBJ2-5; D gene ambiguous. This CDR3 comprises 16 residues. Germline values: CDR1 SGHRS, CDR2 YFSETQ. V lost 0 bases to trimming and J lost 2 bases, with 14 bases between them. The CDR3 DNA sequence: TGCGCCAGCAGCTTGGGAGCTACCCTTAATCAAGAGACCCAGTACTTC. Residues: CASSLGATLNQETQYF.

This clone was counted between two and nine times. CDR3 sequence: CASTRQAGGDRYEQYF. Here the CDR3 DNA reads TGCGCCAGCACTCGCCAGGCTGGGGGGGACAGATACGAGCAGTACTTC. The chain combines TRBV5-1 with TRBJ2-7, with D tentatively TRBD1 or TRBD2 (7 bases each). CDR1 and CDR2 from the germline V gene are SGHRS and YFSETQ. The CDR3 runs to 16 residues. The V gene lost 6 bases and the J gene lost 4 bases, with 23 bases spanning the gap. Full variable domain (remainder filled in from reference TRBV5-1 and TRBJ2-7): KAGVTQTPRYLIKTRGQQVTLSCSPISGHRSVSWYQQTPGQGLQFLFEYFSETQRNKGNFPGRFSGRQFSNSRSEMNVSTLELGDSALYLCASTRQAGGDRYEQYFGPGTRLTVT.

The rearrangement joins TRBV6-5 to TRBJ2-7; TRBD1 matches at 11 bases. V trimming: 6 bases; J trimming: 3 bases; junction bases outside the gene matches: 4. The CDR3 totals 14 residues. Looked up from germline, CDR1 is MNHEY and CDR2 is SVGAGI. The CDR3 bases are TGTGCCAGCAGAACCGGGACAGGGGGCTACGAGCAGTACTTC. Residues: CASRTGTGGYEQYF.

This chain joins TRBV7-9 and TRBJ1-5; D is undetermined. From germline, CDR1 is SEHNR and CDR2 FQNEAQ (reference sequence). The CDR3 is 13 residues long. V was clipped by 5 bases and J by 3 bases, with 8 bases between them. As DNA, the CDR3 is TGTGCCAGCAGCCGAGTCTCCAATCAGCCCCAGCATTTT. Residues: CASSRVSNQPQHF.

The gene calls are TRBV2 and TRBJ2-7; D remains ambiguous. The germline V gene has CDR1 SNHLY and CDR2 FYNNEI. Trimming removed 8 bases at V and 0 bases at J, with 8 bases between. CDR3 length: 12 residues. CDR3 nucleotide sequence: TGTGCCAGCGGGCCGAGCTCCTACGAGCAGTACTTC. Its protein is CASGPSSYEQYF.

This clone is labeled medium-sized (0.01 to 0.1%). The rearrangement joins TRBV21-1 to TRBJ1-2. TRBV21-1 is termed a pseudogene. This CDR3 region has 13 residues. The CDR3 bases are TGTGCCAGCAGCAAAGCGAAAGGCTGGGGCTACACCTTC. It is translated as CASSKAKGWGYTF.

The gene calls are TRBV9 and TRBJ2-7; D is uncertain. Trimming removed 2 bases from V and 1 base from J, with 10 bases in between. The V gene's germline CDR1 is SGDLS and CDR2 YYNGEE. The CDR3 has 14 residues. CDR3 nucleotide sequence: TGTGCCAGCAGCGTGGCAGGAGCTTCCTACGAGCAGTACTTC. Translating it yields CASSVAGASYEQYF. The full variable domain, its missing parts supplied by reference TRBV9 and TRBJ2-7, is DSGVTQTPKHLITATGQRVTLRCSPRSGDLSVYWYQQSLDQGLQFLIQYYNGEERAKGNILERFSAQQFPDLHSELNLSSLELGDSALYFCASSVAGASYEQYFGPGTRLTVT.

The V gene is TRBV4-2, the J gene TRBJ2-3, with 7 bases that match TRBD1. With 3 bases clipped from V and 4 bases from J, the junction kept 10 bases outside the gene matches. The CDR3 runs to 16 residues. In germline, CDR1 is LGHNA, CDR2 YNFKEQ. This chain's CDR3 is CASSQVQGLPPDTQYF. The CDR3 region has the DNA TGTGCCAGCAGCCAGGTACAGGGGTTACCACCAGATACGCAGTATTTT.

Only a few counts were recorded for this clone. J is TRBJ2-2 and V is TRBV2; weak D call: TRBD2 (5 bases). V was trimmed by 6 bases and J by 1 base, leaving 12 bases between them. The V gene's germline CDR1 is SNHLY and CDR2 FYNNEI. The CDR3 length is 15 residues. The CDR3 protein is CASRASGVNTGELFF. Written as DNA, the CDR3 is TGTGCCAGCAGGGCCTCCGGGGTGAACACCGGGGAGCTGTTTTTT.

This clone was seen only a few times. The CDR3 DNA reads TGTGCCAGCTCAAAAAAAGAGACCCAGTACTTC. Protein product: CASSKKETQYF. V and J are TRBV18 and TRBJ2-5; no clear D. The V end was cut by 5 bases, the J end by 3 bases, with 4 bases between. CDR1 and CDR2 (germline): KGHSH, LQKENI. This CDR3 region has 11 residues.

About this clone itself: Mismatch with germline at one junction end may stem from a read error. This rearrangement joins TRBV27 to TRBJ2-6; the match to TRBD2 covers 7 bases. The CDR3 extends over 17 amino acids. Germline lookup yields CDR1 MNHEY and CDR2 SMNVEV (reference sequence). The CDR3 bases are TGTGCCAGCAGTAGCGGGACTTCCCGCTCTAGGGCCAACGTCCTGACTTTC. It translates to CASSSGTSRSRANVLTF.

In nucleotides, the CDR3 is TGTGCCAGCAGCCAAGAGTTAGCTCCGCCGATTGAAGCTTTCTTT. Its translation: CASSQELAPPIEAFF. The chain links TRBV5-4 to TRBJ1-1; D ambiguous. The CDR3 length is 15 residues. The V gene lost 4 bases and the J gene lost 7 bases, with 20 bases spanning the gap. From germline, CDR1 is SGHNT and CDR2 YYREEE (reference sequence).

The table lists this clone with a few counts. The DNA of the CDR3 is TGTGCCAGCAGTGAAACAGCCATGGGAAGCAATCAGCCCCAGCATTTT. Amino acid sequence: CASSETAMGSNQPQHF. This sequence joins TRBV2 and TRBJ1-5; D is undetermined. In germline, CDR1 is SNHLY, CDR2 FYNNEI. Trimming removed 2 bases from V and 1 base from J, with 12 bases in between. The CDR3 loop spans 16 amino acids.

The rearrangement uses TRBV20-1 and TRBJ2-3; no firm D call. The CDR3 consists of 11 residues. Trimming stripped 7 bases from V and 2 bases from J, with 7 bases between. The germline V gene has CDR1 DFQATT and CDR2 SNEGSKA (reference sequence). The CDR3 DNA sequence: TGCAGTGGAGGTTCCACAGATACGCAGTATTTT. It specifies CSGGSTDTQYF.

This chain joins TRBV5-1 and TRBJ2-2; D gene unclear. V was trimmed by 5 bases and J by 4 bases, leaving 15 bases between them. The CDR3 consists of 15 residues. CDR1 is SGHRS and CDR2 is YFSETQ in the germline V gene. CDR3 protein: CASRIEPGGTGELFF. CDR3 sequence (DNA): TGCGCCAGCAGAATTGAACCCGGTGGCACCGGGGAGCTGTTTTTT.

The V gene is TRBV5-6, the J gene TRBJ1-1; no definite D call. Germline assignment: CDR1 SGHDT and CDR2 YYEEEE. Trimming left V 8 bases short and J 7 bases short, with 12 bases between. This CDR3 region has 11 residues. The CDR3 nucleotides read TGTGCCAGTTGGAGCGGGGTTGAAGCTTTCTTT. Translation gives CASWSGVEAFF.

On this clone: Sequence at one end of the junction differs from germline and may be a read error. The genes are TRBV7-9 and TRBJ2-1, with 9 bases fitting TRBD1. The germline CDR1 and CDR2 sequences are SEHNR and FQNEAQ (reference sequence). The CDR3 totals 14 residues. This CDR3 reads CASSFAQTGGYQLF. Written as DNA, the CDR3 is TGTGCCAGCAGTTTTGCGCAAACAGGGGGCTATCAGCTCTTC.

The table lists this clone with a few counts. CDR3 sequence: CAISEPGLGSNQPQHF. CDR3 DNA: TGTGCCATCAGTGAGCCAGGCCTGGGAAGCAATCAGCCCCAGCATTTT. V is TRBV10-3 and J is TRBJ1-5; D not resolved. The CDR3 has 16 amino acids. V lost 2 bases and J 1 base, leaving 12 bases between the germline ends. CDR1 is ENHRY, CDR2 SYGVKD, per germline.

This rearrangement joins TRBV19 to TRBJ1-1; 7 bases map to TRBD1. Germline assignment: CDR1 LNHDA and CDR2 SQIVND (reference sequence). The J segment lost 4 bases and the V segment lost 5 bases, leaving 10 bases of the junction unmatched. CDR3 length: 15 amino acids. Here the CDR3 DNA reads TGTGCCAGTAGTTTGACAGGGAGACTAGGCACTGAAGCTTTCTTT. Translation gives CASSLTGRLGTEAFF.